The 2 T cell receptor beta chains below all came from one sample that was sequenced in a study of glioma-infiltrating T cells. Using RNA template, CDR3s of TCR alpha and beta were amplified with iRepertoire arm-PCR. TCRdb recomputed calls from the multiplex PCR reads with MiXCR, one row per CDR3 protein. The sample has fewer than 250,000 distinct CDR3 sequences; over 25% are singletons. Sequenced: glioma tissue, nonneoplastic brain tissue, or PBMCs (not recorded which). The source of these receptors is a human donor with low-grade glioma or glioblastoma, undergoing nonglioma brain surgery, or in good health (not recorded which).

This clonotype was counted many times. One junction end does not reproduce the germline sequence, and a read error may be involved. J is TRBJ2-1 and V is TRBV7-2; no clear D. Germline V gene sequence: CDR1 SGHTA, CDR2 FQGNSA. CDR3 size: 12 residues. CDR3: CASSLAKSPTHF. CDR3 sequence (DNA): TGTGCCAGCAGCTTAGCGAAGAGTCCCACCCACTTC. The variable domain in full, with the rest retrieved from reference TRBV7-2 and TRBJ2-1, is GAGVSQSPSNKVTEKGKDVELRCDPISGHTALYWYRQSLGQGLEFLIYFQGNSAPDKSGLPSDRFSAERTGGSVSTLTIQRTQQEDSAVYLCASSLAKSPTHFGPGTRLTVL.

About this clonotype: The junction shows a germline mismatch at one end, possibly a read error. V and J are TRBV4-1 and TRBJ1-6; D might be TRBD1 (5 bases). CDR1 and CDR2 (germline): MGHRA, YSYEKL. This CDR3 comprises 15 residues. Here the CDR3 DNA reads TGCGCCAGCAGCCAAAACCGGGACTTAAATTTACCCCTCCACTTT. Protein product: CASSQNRDLNLPLHF.